These T cell receptor beta chains were read from a single sample in a study of T cell repertoires in cytomegalovirus infection. TCRdb used MiXCR to reprocess the reads, holding one entry per CDR3 protein. The data contain more than 20,000 distinct CDR3 sequences, roughly 20% of them seen just once; the ten biggest clones take up roughly nine tenths. Which antigens these TCRs recognize remains unknown. The sample was CD8+ T cells from cultured PBMCs, taken from culture after CMV antigen stimulation. These receptors were collected from a human donor in good health (CMV status not recorded). Some clones in this sample may be carry-over from other donors' samples. Each CDR3 is given with its conserved first and last residue. D genes are given only for firm matches. Not every row has a clone size; where given, it reads once, few, many or a size class.

D	size	V	J	CDR3	DNA
-	many	TRBV7-2	TRBJ2-5	CASSFSETQYF	TGTGCCAGCAGCTTCTCAGAGACCCAGTACTTC
TRBD1	few	TRBV5-4	TRBJ2-6	CASSSGQGAGANVLTF	TGTGCCAGCAGCTCCGGACAGGGGGCCGGGGCCAACGTCCTGACTTTC
TRBD2	-	TRBV28	TRBJ2-5	CASSPTSGGVLYTQYF	TGTGCCAGCAGCCCCACTAGCGGGGGCGTCCTGTACACCCAGTACTTC
-	few	TRBV6-4	TRBJ2-7	CASDNYLRWYEQYF	TGTGCCAGCGACAACTACCTACGGTGGTACGAGCAGTACTTC
TRBD2	few	TRBV4-2	TRBJ2-1	CASSQDGSGGANEQFF	TGTGCCAGCAGCCAAGATGGTAGCGGGGGGGCAAATGAGCAGTTCTTC
-	many	TRBV5-5	TRBJ1-1	CASSLVWDGQNTEAFF	TGTGCCAGCAGCTTGGTTTGGGACGGACAGAACACTGAAGCTTTCTTT
-	-	TRBV7-7	TRBJ2-7	CASSLWERDEQYF	TGTGCTAGCAGCTTATGGGAGAGGGACGAGCAGTACTTC
-	-	TRBV20-1	TRBJ1-3	CSAQNSGNTIYF	TGCAGTGCCCAAAACTCTGGAAACACCATATATTTT
TRBD1	few	TRBV2	TRBJ1-4	CASRTGGEKLFF	TGTGCCAGCAGGACAGGGGGCGAAAAACTGTTTTTT
TRBD2	few	TRBV7-6	TRBJ2-1	CASRGLAGRGNEQFF	TGTGCCAGCAGAGGACTAGCGGGGAGGGGGAATGAGCAGTTCTTC
TRBD2	medium-sized	TRBV7-2	TRBJ2-7	CASSEAGGAYEQYF	TGTGCCAGCAGCGAGGCTGGGGGGGCCTACGAGCAGTACTTC
TRBD1	few	TRBV6-2/TRBV6-3	TRBJ2-1	CASSRGQDLYNEQFF	TGTGCCAGCAGTAGGGGACAGGACCTCTACAATGAGCAGTTCTTC
TRBD1	many	TRBV6-2/TRBV6-3	TRBJ2-6	CASSPPDRDRSGANVLTF	TGTGCCAGCAGTCCCCCGGACAGGGACAGGTCTGGGGCCAACGTCCTGACTTTC
TRBD2	many	TRBV7-6	TRBJ2-2	CASSLAPAGASTGELFF	TGTGCCAGCAGCTTAGCGCCAGCGGGGGCCAGCACCGGGGAGCTGTTTTTT
TRBD1	few	TRBV27	TRBJ1-1	CASRSGTGDWAEAFF	TGTGCCAGCAGATCCGGGACAGGGGATTGGGCTGAAGCTTTCTTT
-	many	TRBV5-6	TRBJ1-6	CASSLGGQIYNSPLHF	TGTGCCAGCAGCTTGGGAGGACAGATTTATAATTCACCCCTCCACTTT
-	-	TRBV11-2	TRBJ1-1	CASSLVLIGSTEAFF	TGTGCCAGCAGCTTAGTACTGATCGGGAGCACTGAAGCTTTCTTT
-	many	TRBV7-9	TRBJ1-6	CASSPLQVAYNSPLHF	TGTGCCAGCAGCCCCCTGCAGGTCGCCTATAATTCACCCCTCCACTTT
-	many	TRBV4-1	TRBJ2-3	CASSAPSTDTQYF	TGCGCCAGCAGCGCCCCGAGCACAGATACGCAGTATTTT
-	few	TRBV7-9	TRBJ2-3	CASSPSRDGVDTDTQYF	TGTGCCAGCAGCCCGTCACGGGACGGCGTAGACACAGATACGCAGTATTTT
-	-	TRBV28	TRBJ2-1	CASLEALSSYNEQFF	TGTGCCAGCTTAGAGGCCTTGAGCTCCTACAATGAGCAGTTCTTC
-	many	TRBV6-1	TRBJ2-1	CGAVNRPGRIEQPLDSSYNEQFF	TGTGGGGCAGTGAACCGTCCGGGACGCATCGAACAGCCCCTCGATAGCTCCTACAATGAGCAGTTCTTC
-	-	TRBV19	TRBJ1-1	CASSIGQGNTEAFF	TGTGCCAGTAGTATTGGTCAGGGGAACACTGAAGCTTTCTTT
TRBD1	many	TRBV11-1	TRBJ2-3	CASSGAEGQGPTDTQYF	TGTGCCAGCAGCGGGGCGGAAGGACAGGGGCCCACAGATACGCAGTATTTT
-	-	TRBV19	TRBJ2-1	CASSISGGPHEQFF	TGTGCCAGTAGTATCTCGGGGGGCCCCCATGAGCAGTTCTTC
-	few	TRBV6-8	TRBJ1-2	CASTIRPGRPIGYGYTF	TGTGCCAGCACGATTCGGCCTGGCAGACCCATAGGCTATGGCTACACCTTC
-	-	TRBV4-3	TRBJ2-5	CASSQETGSYEGETQYF	TGCGCCAGCAGCCAAGAAACAGGCAGCTACGAGGGAGAGACCCAGTACTTC
-	-	TRBV7-8	TRBJ2-2	CASSSRGGTPRTNTGELFF	TGTGCCAGCAGCTCAAGGGGCGGGACACCGAGGACCAACACCGGGGAGCTGTTTTTT
TRBD2	many	TRBV7-9	TRBJ2-1	CASSSRGSGGANEQFF	TGTGCCAGCAGCTCCCGGGGGAGCGGGGGAGCAAATGAGCAGTTCTTC
-	many	TRBV7-2	TRBJ2-7	CASSLGQASYEQYF	TGTGCCAGCAGCTTAGGACAGGCGTCCTACGAGCAGTACTTC
TRBD1	many	TRBV27	TRBJ1-2	CASRIQGANYGYTF	TGTGCCAGCAGGATACAGGGGGCAAACTATGGCTACACCTTC
-	-	TRBV12-3/TRBV12-4	TRBJ1-4	CASSYESFPGGEKLFF	TGTGCCAGCAGTTATGAAAGCTTTCCGGGTGGTGAAAAACTGTTTTTT
-	few	TRBV25-1	TRBJ2-4	CASTTGDIQYF	TGTGCCAGCACTACGGGCGACATTCAGTACTTC
-	-	TRBV27	TRBJ2-7	CASGNRDWGEQYF	TGTGCCAGCGGTAATAGGGACTGGGGCGAGCAGTACTTC
-	few	TRBV5-4	TRBJ2-5	CASTPSLEETQYF	TGTGCCAGCACCCCAAGCTTGGAAGAGACCCAGTACTTC
TRBD2	few	TRBV15	TRBJ2-3	CATSRIAGGTDTQYF	TGTGCCACCAGCAGGATAGCGGGGGGCACAGATACGCAGTATTTT
-	many	TRBV7-9	TRBJ1-1	CASSLGGGGNTEAFF	TGTGCCAGCAGCCTGGGTGGGGGAGGGAACACTGAAGCTTTCTTT
TRBD1	many	TRBV7-2	TRBJ2-7	CASSLGGGVHEQYF	TGTGCCAGCAGCTTAGGAGGGGGCGTCCACGAGCAGTACTTC
TRBD1	-	TRBV7-9	TRBJ2-7	CASAWTGSSYEQYF	TGTGCTTCCGCTTGGACAGGAAGCTCCTACGAGCAGTACTTC
-	-	TRBV4-2	TRBJ1-5	CASSQDLPPQPQHF	TGTGCCAGCAGCCAAGATCTCCCCCCTCAGCCCCAGCATTTT
TRBD2	-	TRBV28	TRBJ2-1	CASSLFGTSSYNEQFF	TGTGCCAGCAGTTTATTTGGGACTAGCTCCTACAATGAGCAGTTCTTC
-	-	TRBV20-1	TRBJ2-7	CSARDVFGNSSYEQYF	TGCAGTGCTAGAGATGTTTTCGGGAATAGCTCCTACGAGCAGTACTTC
-	-	TRBV9	TRBJ2-5	CASSVDWGTQETQYF	TGTGCCAGCAGCGTAGATTGGGGGACACAGGAGACCCAGTACTTC
TRBD1	-	TRBV12-3/TRBV12-4	TRBJ2-7	CASSLAQGGYEQYF	TGTGCCAGCAGTTTAGCACAGGGGGGCTACGAGCAGTACTTC
-	-	TRBV6-2/TRBV6-3	TRBJ2-7	CASSFTPFSPRAYEQYF	TGTGCCAGCAGTTTCACACCCTTTTCCCCGAGGGCCTACGAGCAGTACTTC
TRBD2	-	TRBV7-9	TRBJ2-2	CASSLAGLTGELFF	TGTGCCAGCAGCCTAGCGGGGCTCACCGGGGAGCTGTTTTTT
-	few	TRBV12-3/TRBV12-4	TRBJ2-5	CASSLKAVQYQETQYF	TGTGCCAGCAGTTTAAAAGCCGTTCAGTACCAAGAGACCCAGTACTTC
TRBD1	few	TRBV27	TRBJ2-7	CASSFGQGGYEQYF	TGTGCCAGCAGTTTCGGACAGGGGGGCTACGAGCAGTACTTC
-	-	TRBV5-5	TRBJ1-1	CASSLYENTEAFF	TGTGCCAGCAGCTTGTATGAAAACACTGAAGCTTTCTTT
-	few	TRBV7-7	TRBJ2-3	CASSSWDLTDTQYF	TGTGCTAGCAGCTCCTGGGACCTCACAGATACGCAGTATTTT
TRBD2	many	TRBV20-1	TRBJ2-7	CSARLAGFYEQYF	TGCAGTGCTAGACTAGCGGGGTTCTACGAGCAGTACTTC
TRBD2	few	TRBV7-2	TRBJ2-5	CASSLHPGRGHQETQYF	TGTGCCAGCAGCTTACACCCAGGGAGGGGACACCAAGAGACCCAGTACTTC
-	-	TRBV19	TRBJ2-2	CASSGGAGGELFF	TGTGCCAGCAGTGGGGGGGCTGGCGGGGAGCTGTTTTTT
-	many	TRBV7-9	TRBJ1-5	CASSLAGFGQPQHF	TGTGCCAGCAGCTTAGCAGGATTCGGTCAGCCCCAGCATTTT
TRBD2	-	TRBV4-3	TRBJ2-1	CASSQSGGLYNEQFF	TGCGCCAGCAGCCAGAGCGGGGGACTTTACAATGAGCAGTTCTTC
-	few	TRBV2	TRBJ1-1	CASSEGDTEAFF	TGTGCCAGCAGTGAAGGGGACACTGAAGCTTTCTTT
-	-	TRBV5-8	TRBJ1-1	CASSVVANTEAFF	TGTGCCAGCAGCGTTGTTGCGAACACTGAAGCTTTCTTT
-	-	TRBV6-2/TRBV6-3	TRBJ2-2	CASTLSYANTGELFF	TGTGCCAGCACCCTCTCATACGCGAACACCGGGGAGCTGTTTTTT